These T cell receptor beta chains were read from a single sample in a study of blood T cell repertoires in COVID-19. Clones were sequenced by immunoSEQ multiplex PCR, and TCRdb holds only the in-frame ones, with some missing. The sample contains approximately 160,000 clones, just over 85% of which appear only once. The sequencing sample was made of peripheral blood. The receptor source for this set is a man aged 50-60 years with active or convalescent COVID-19. Each CDR3 is given with its conserved first and last residue. Each record gives: J gene, D gene, V gene, clone size, CDR3 DNA, CDR3 protein. D genes are given only for firm matches. Some rows mark clone size as missing; the rest say once, few, many or name a class of expanded clone.

TRBJ2-5,.,TRBV29-1,.,TGCAGCGCTAGAGGGGGGGCCGCTTGGGAAGAGACCCAGTACTTC,CSARGGAAWEETQYF
TRBJ1-6,.,TRBV12-3/TRBV12-4,.,TGTGCCAGCAGTAAGGGGAGGAATTCACCCCTCCACTTT,CASSKGRNSPLHF
TRBJ2-1,TRBD2,TRBV10-3,.,TGTGCAGCAAGAGGGGGCGGGAGGGCCGTAAATGAGCAGTTCTTC,CAARGGGRAVNEQFF
TRBJ2-2,.,TRBV9,.,TGTGCCAGCAGCCCCGGACTAATCACCGGGGAGCTGTTTTTT,CASSPGLITGELFF
TRBJ2-3,.,TRBV2,.,TGTGCCAGCAGGGGTCCTAGCGCCACAGATACGCAGTATTTT,CASRGPSATDTQYF
TRBJ2-1,TRBD2,TRBV24-1,.,TGTGCCACCAGTGATTTGGGACTAGCGAGGAATGAGCAGTTCTTC,CATSDLGLARNEQFF
TRBJ1-5,TRBD1,TRBV24-1,.,TGTGCCACCAGTGACTCGACAGGGATGAGTCAGCCCCAGCATTTT,CATSDSTGMSQPQHF
TRBJ1-1,.,TRBV27,.,TGTGCCAGCAGTTTGGTCAGGAACACTGAAGCTTTCTTT,CASSLVRNTEAFF
TRBJ2-3,TRBD2,TRBV9,.,TGTGCCAGCAGCGTATTCCCTAGCGGGGGCCCAGATACGCAGTATTTT,CASSVFPSGGPDTQYF
TRBJ2-7,TRBD1,TRBV6-5,once,TGTGCCGGCAGACAGGGGGCTTCCTACGAGCAGTACTTC,CAGRQGASYEQYF